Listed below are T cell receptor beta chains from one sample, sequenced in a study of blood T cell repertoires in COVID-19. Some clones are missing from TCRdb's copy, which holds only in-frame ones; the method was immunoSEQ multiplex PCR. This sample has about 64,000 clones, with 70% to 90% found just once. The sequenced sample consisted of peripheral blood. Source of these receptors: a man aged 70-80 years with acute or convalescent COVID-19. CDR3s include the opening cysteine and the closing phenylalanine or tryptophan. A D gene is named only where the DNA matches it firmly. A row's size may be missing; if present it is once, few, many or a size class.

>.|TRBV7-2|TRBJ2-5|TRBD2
CASSLVGPSGGAGETQYF
TGTGCCAGCAGCTTAGTTGGCCCTAGCGGGGGGGCCGGAGAGACCCAGTACTTC
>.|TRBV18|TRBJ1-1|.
CASSKSRGLTFF
TGTGCCAGCTCAAAAAGTCGGGGACTGACTTTCTTT
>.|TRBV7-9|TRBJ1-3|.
CASSPQPPGNSGNTIYF
TGTGCCAGCAGCCCCCAACCCCCGGGGAACTCTGGAAACACCATATATTTT
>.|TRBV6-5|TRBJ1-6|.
CASSYGASNSPLHF
TGTGCCAGCAGTTACGGGGCAAGTAACTCACCCCTCCACTTT
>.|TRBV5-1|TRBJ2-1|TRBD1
CASSPSGTAPYNEQFF
TGCGCCAGCAGCCCATCAGGGACAGCCCCCTACAATGAGCAGTTCTTC
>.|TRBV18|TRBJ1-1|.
CASSPERQTEAFF
TGTGCCAGCTCACCTGAAAGACAGACTGAAGCTTTCTTT
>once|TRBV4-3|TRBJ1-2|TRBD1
CASSQVPTTGVGYTF
TGCGCCAGCAGCCAAGTCCCAACGACAGGGGTTGGCTACACCTTC
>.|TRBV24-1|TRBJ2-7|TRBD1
CATSQGGGEQYF
TGTGCCACCAGTCAAGGGGGCGGCGAGCAGTACTTC
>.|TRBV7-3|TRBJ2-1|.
CASSLNGGESYNEQFF
TGTGCCAGCAGCTTAAACGGAGGGGAGTCCTACAATGAGCAGTTCTTC
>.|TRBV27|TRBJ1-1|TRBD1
CASTSGTGFDEAFF
TGTGCCAGCACTTCAGGGACAGGGTTCGATGAAGCTTTCTTT
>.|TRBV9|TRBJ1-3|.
CASSAGVGSGNTIYF
TGTGCCAGCAGCGCAGGGGTGGGGTCTGGAAACACCATATATTTT
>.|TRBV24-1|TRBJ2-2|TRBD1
CAPSFEVQGKNTGELFF
TGTGCCCCGAGCTTTGAAGTACAGGGGAAGAACACCGGGGAGCTGTTTTTT
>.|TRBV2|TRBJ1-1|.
CASRTPTANTEAFF
TGTGCCAGCAGAACACCGACAGCGAACACTGAAGCTTTCTTT
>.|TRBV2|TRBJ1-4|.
CASSAGGRREKLFF
TGTGCCAGCAGTGCCGGGGGGCGGCGGGAAAAACTGTTTTTT
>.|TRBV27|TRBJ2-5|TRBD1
CASSPNRGQETQYF
TGTGCCAGCAGTCCAAACAGGGGGCAGGAGACCCAGTACTTC
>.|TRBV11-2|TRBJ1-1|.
CASRLRAGGEAFF
TGTGCCAGCAGACTCCGGGCCGGGGGTGAAGCTTTCTTT
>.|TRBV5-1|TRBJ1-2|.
CASSLPGALNGNYGYTF
TGCGCCAGCAGCTTGCCAGGGGCCCTAAACGGAAACTATGGCTACACCTTC
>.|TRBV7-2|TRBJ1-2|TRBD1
CASSFSVSQGVMGYTF
TGTGCCAGCAGCTTTTCGGTCTCCCAGGGGGTAATGGGCTACACCTTC
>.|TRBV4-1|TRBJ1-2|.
CASSQGLGANGYTF
TGCGCCAGCAGCCAAGGGTTGGGGGCGAACGGCTACACCTTC
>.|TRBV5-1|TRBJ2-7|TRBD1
CASSFQTGGTYEQYF
TGCGCCAGCAGCTTTCAGACAGGGGGGACCTACGAGCAGTACTTC
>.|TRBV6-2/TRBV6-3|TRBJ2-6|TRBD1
CASSLGQPSGGANVLTF
TGTGCCAGCAGCCTGGGACAGCCCAGCGGTGGGGCCAACGTCCTGACTTTC
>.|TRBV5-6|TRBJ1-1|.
CASSLYRVTTEAFF
TGTGCCAGCAGCTTGTACAGGGTGACGACTGAAGCTTTCTTT
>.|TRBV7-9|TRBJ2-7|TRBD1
CASSSGQGFSEQYF
TGTGCCAGCAGCTCGGGACAGGGTTTTAGTGAGCAGTACTTC
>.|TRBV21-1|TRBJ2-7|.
CASSIGQGNSYEQYF
TGTGCCAGCAGCATCGGACAGGGGAACTCCTACGAGCAGTACTTC
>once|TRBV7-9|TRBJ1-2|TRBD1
CATGGGYGYTF
TGTGCCACAGGGGGCGGCTATGGCTACACCTTC
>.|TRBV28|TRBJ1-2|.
CASSPPESYGYTF
TGTGCCAGCAGCCCCCCGGAGTCCTATGGCTACACCTTC
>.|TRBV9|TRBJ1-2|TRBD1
CASSTLGQGIDGYTF
TGTGCCAGCAGCACCCTAGGACAGGGAATAGATGGCTACACCTTC
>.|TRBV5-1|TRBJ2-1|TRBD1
CASSPARGLGGAYNEQFF
TGCGCCAGCAGTCCGGCCAGGGGGCTCGGAGGAGCCTACAATGAGCAGTTCTTC
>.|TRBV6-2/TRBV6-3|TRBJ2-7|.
CASSKGTGIYEQYF
TGTGCCAGCAGTAAAGGAACAGGGATCTACGAGCAGTACTTC
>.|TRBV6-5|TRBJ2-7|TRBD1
CASRFLGQGSYEQYF
TGTGCCAGCAGATTCCTGGGACAGGGTTCCTACGAGCAGTACTTC
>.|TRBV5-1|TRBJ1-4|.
CASSLREDEKLFF
TGCGCCAGCAGCTTGAGGGAGGATGAAAAACTGTTTTTT